This T cell receptor beta chain was sequenced for a study of spatial heterogeneity in lung cancer. Study summary: Each time, sequencing found more beta-chain sequences than alpha-chain sequences.

The time point is: sample taken at primary tumor resection. The donors comprised around 76 untreated early-stage non-small cell lung cancer patients. The V and J ends lost 0 bases and 0 bases respectively, with 6 bases between them. This CDR3 comprises 14 residues. Germline CDR1 and CDR2: MNHNY and SVGAGI (reference sequence). Single TCR cDNA molecules each had their own unique molecular identifier. TCRdb independently ran MiXCR on the 5' RACE reads; one entry per CDR3 protein. The sample yields about 10,000 distinct CDR3 sequences, 6.1% seen once. The sequence was collected from a male donor with early-stage non-small cell lung cancer. Sequenced here: normal lung tissue next to the tumor, sampled at surgery. The rearrangement uses TRBV6-6 and TRBJ2-7; TRBD1 might be the D (5 bases). The CDR3, as DNA: TGTGCCAGCAGTTACTCGGGGCCCTCCTACGAGCAGTACTTC. The encoded protein is CASSYSGPSYEQYF.